This TCR beta chain is from a study of T cell repertoires in cytomegalovirus infection. TCRdb re-called the reads through MiXCR, storing one row per CDR3 protein. The table records some 920,000 distinct CDR3 sequences, roughly 30% of them present only once. The V gene's germline CDR1 is MGHDK and CDR2 SYGVNS. V dropped 4 bases and J dropped 8 bases, with 17 bases sitting between them. CDR3 size: 15 residues. This clonotype turned up a few times. Its antigen is unknown. This TCR was recovered from a human donor in good health (CMV status not recorded). Some clones in this sample may be carry-over from other donors' samples. The sequenced sample was cultured CD8+ T cells from PBMCs, obtained from culture after CMV antigen stimulation. This chain links TRBV25-1 with TRBJ1-4; D is possibly TRBD1 (6 bases). Written as DNA, the CDR3 is TGTGCCAGCAGTGCCCGACAGGATGGACCCGAAAAACTGTTTTTT. Translating it yields CASSARQDGPEKLFF.